These T cell receptor beta chains were read from a single sample in a study of blood T cells in healthy people across ages. TCRdb re-called the 5' RACE reads through MiXCR, storing one row per CDR3 protein. The sample consists of approximately 800,000 distinct CDR3 sequences, around 45% of them appearing once. Sequencing was performed on blood. These receptors all come from an elderly man in good health. Each CDR3 is given with its conserved first and last residue. Each record gives: V gene, clone size, D gene, J gene, CDR3 DNA, CDR3 protein. The D gene is left open where the match is weak. The size field is filled for only some rows; it gives once, few, many or a size class.

TRBV12-3/TRBV12-4	NA	NA	TRBJ2-3	TGTGCCAGCAGCCCCGGGGCTGCGGATACGCAGTATTTT	CASSPGAADTQYF
TRBV6-5	few	NA	TRBJ1-2	TGTGCCAGCAGTTACTCGAGGGAGCGGGGCTACACCTTC	CASSYSRERGYTF
TRBV6-1	few	NA	TRBJ1-2	TGTGCCAGCAGTGTTACCGGCTACACCTTC	CASSVTGYTF
TRBV24-1	NA	TRBD1	TRBJ2-7	TGTGCCACCAGTGAATCCGGGACAGGGCTCGGGCAGTACTTC	CATSESGTGLGQYF
TRBV12-3/TRBV12-4	NA	NA	TRBJ2-5	TGTGCCAGCAGTTTATTGCGGCAGGGGATTCAAGAGACCCAGTACTTC	CASSLLRQGIQETQYF
TRBV5-1	few	NA	TRBJ2-3	TGCGCCAGCAGCTTCCCAAGAAGCCCCCCAGATACGCAGTATTTT	CASSFPRSPPDTQYF
TRBV29-1	few	NA	TRBJ1-6	TGCAGCGTTAGATTACAGGGAAATTCACCCCTCCACTTT	CSVRLQGNSPLHF
TRBV21-1	NA	NA	TRBJ2-7	TGTGCCAGCACCTCTACTAGCGGGCTGTACGAGCAGTACTTC	CASTSTSGLYEQYF
TRBV20-1	few	NA	TRBJ2-5	TGCAGTGCTAGAAAGGTGTTGGAGACCCAGTACTTC	CSARKVLETQYF
TRBV5-1	NA	NA	TRBJ2-4	TGCGCCAGCAGCCTGTCCCAGGGGGGGGCCAACATTCAGTACTTC	CASSLSQGGANIQYF
TRBV3-1	NA	NA	TRBJ2-3	TGTGCCAGCAGCCAAGATAGGCTAGCATATACGCAGTATTTT	CASSQDRLAYTQYF
TRBV10-3	NA	NA	TRBJ2-5	TGTGCCATCAACTCATCTGGGCAGGGTTTATGGGAGACCCAGTACTTC	CAINSSGQGLWETQYF
TRBV7-2	NA	NA	TRBJ2-3	TGTGCCAGCAGCTTCACTGGACTTCTCACAGATACGCAGTATTTT	CASSFTGLLTDTQYF
TRBV4-3	few	TRBD2	TRBJ2-1	TGCGCCAGCAGCCCGAAGCGGGAGGTTGGCCATGAGCAGTTCTTC	CASSPKREVGHEQFF
TRBV12-3/TRBV12-4	NA	TRBD1	TRBJ1-5	TGTGCCAGCACTCCTCGGACAGGGCGAGATCAGCCCCAGCATTTT	CASTPRTGRDQPQHF
TRBV10-3	many	TRBD2	TRBJ2-7	TGTGCCATCAGTGACCTAGCGGGAGAATCCGAGCAGTACTTC	CAISDLAGESEQYF
TRBV5-1	NA	NA	TRBJ2-6	TGCGCCAGCAGCTTGGAAGGGGCGCCTGGGGCCAACGTCCTGACTTTC	CASSLEGAPGANVLTF
TRBV4-2	NA	NA	TRBJ1-1	TGTGCCAGCAGCCAAGTTCCGGGGGTCCCTGAAGCTTTCTTT	CASSQVPGVPEAFF
TRBV7-2	NA	NA	TRBJ1-1	TGTGCCAGCAGCTCCTATACAGGGAGAGTCACTGAAGCTTTCTTT	CASSSYTGRVTEAFF
TRBV20-1	NA	NA	TRBJ2-1	TGCAGTGCTAACAAGGGGGACTACTTCAATGAGCAGTTCTTC	CSANKGDYFNEQFF
TRBV29-1	few	TRBD1	TRBJ1-2	TGCAGCGTTCGGACAGGGCTTAGTGGCTACACCTTC	CSVRTGLSGYTF
TRBV2	NA	NA	TRBJ1-1	TGTGCCAGCAGTTCGTATGACACTGAAGCTTTCTTT	CASSSYDTEAFF
TRBV3-1	NA	NA	TRBJ2-1	TGTGCCAGCCCAGATCGAGGACTAAACAATGAGCAGTTCTTC	CASPDRGLNNEQFF
TRBV29-1	NA	NA	TRBJ2-7	TGCAGCGTTGTCACAGGGAGCTCCTACGAGCAGTACTTC	CSVVTGSSYEQYF
TRBV9	NA	TRBD2	TRBJ2-3	TGTGCCAGCAGCAAGGGGACTAGCGGGGGGAAGGATACGCAGTATTTT	CASSKGTSGGKDTQYF
TRBV28	NA	TRBD2	TRBJ2-1	TGTGCCAGCAACCCGCATAAAGCGGGATCATACAATGAGCAGTTCTTC	CASNPHKAGSYNEQFF
TRBV7-2	NA	NA	TRBJ2-7	TGTGCCAGCAGCCCGAGCTGGGGCTCCTACAATGAGCAGTACTTC	CASSPSWGSYNEQYF
TRBV12-3/TRBV12-4	NA	NA	TRBJ2-3	TGTGCCAGCAAACAGGGCCCAGATACGCAGTATTTT	CASKQGPDTQYF
TRBV29-1	once	TRBD1	TRBJ1-1	TGCAGCGTTTTGACAGGGGTTAACACTGAAGCTTTCTTT	CSVLTGVNTEAFF
TRBV6-2/TRBV6-3	few	TRBD2	TRBJ2-1	TGTGCCAGCAGTTACAATTCGCTAGCGGGAGACGACAATGAGCAGTTCTTC	CASSYNSLAGDDNEQFF
TRBV28	few	TRBD1	TRBJ2-1	TGTGCCAGCAGTCAGACAGGGGGGGCCTACAATGAGCAGTTCTTC	CASSQTGGAYNEQFF
TRBV4-3	NA	NA	TRBJ2-1	TGCGCCAGCAGCCAAGATTCGGGACTTATACACAATGAGCAGTTCTTC	CASSQDSGLIHNEQFF
TRBV20-1	few	NA	TRBJ2-1	TGCAGTGCTAGATCACCAACGGGTCTCTCCTACAATGAGCAGTTCTTC	CSARSPTGLSYNEQFF
TRBV5-1	few	TRBD1	TRBJ1-4	TGCGCCAGCAGCTTCCGGGACAGCGATAATGAAAAACTGTTTTTT	CASSFRDSDNEKLFF
TRBV29-1	NA	NA	TRBJ1-3	TGCAGCGTTGAAGTAGACAGTACTGGAAACACCATATATTTT	CSVEVDSTGNTIYF
TRBV28	NA	NA	TRBJ2-7	TGTGCCAGCAGTTTTGGAATTCCCTACGAGCAGTACTTC	CASSFGIPYEQYF
TRBV12-3/TRBV12-4	NA	NA	TRBJ2-3	TGTGCCAGCAGCCTTGGGTTGGGCGGAGTAGATACGCAGTATTTT	CASSLGLGGVDTQYF